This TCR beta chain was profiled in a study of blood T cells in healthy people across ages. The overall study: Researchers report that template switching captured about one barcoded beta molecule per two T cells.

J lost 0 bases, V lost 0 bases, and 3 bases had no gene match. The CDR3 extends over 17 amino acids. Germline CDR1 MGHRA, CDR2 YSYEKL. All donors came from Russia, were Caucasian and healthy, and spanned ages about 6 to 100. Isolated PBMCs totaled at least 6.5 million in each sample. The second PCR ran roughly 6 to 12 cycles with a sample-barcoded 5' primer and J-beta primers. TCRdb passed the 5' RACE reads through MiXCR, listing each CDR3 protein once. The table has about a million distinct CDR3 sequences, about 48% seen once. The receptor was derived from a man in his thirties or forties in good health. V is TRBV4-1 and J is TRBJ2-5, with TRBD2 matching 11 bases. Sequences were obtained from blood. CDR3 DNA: TGCGCCAGCAGCCAAGACCCTAGCGGGGGGTACCAAGAGACCCAGTACTTC. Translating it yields CASSQDPSGGYQETQYF.